This T cell receptor (beta chain) was found in a study of blood T cell repertoires in COVID-19. Study-level information: Samples of COVID-19 (acute and convalescent) were obtained from the United States, Italy and Spain. T cells, B-cell-depleted T cells, or PBMCs supplied cDNA or gDNA.

Assay: immunoSEQ multiplex PCR; the TCRdb copy retains only in-frame clones and omits some. The sample has 70,000 to 80,000 clones; approximately 89% are singletons. Trimming took 5 bases from V and 0 from J, leaving 5 bases between them. Germline CDR1 reads DFQATT; CDR2 reads SNEGSKA (reference sequence). CDR3 length: 11 residues. This receptor was taken from a woman aged 80 or over with active or convalescent COVID-19. V usage is TRBV20-1 and J usage is TRBJ2-7, with no clear D. Material for sequencing was peripheral blood. CDR3 DNA sequence: TGCAGTGCTGAGATCTCCTACGAGCAGTACTTC. It specifies CSAEISYEQYF.